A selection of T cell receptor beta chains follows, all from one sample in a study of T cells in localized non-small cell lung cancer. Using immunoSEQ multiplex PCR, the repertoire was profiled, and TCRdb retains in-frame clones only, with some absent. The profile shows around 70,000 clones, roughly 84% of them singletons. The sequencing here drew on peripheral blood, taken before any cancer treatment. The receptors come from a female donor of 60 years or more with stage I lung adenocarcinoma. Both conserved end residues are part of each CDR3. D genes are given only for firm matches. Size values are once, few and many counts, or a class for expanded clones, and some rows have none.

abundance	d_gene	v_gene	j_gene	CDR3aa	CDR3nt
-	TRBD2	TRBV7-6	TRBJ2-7	CASSPRTSGDYEQYF	TGTGCCAGCAGCCCGCGGACTAGCGGGGACTACGAGCAGTACTTC
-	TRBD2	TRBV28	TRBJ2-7	CASSSPGGRLYEQYF	TGTGCCAGCAGCTCTCCGGGGGGGCGACTCTACGAGCAGTACTTC
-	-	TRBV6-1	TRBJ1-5	CASSEAPQFFSNQPQHF	TGTGCCAGCAGTGAAGCCCCCCAGTTCTTTAGCAATCAGCCCCAGCATTTT
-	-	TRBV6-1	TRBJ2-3	CASTLAPGNTDTQYF	TGTGCCAGCACCCTCGCCCCAGGTAACACAGATACGCAGTATTTT
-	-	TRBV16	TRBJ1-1	CASSQFGGNTEAFF	TGTGCCAGCAGCCAATTCGGGGGAAACACTGAAGCTTTCTTT
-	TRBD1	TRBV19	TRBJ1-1	CASSQGTGGASEAFF	TGTGCCAGTAGTCAAGGGACAGGGGGCGCCTCTGAAGCTTTCTTT
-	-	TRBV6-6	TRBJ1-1	CASSYAGVSMNTEAFF	TGTGCCAGCAGTTACGCTGGTGTGAGCATGAACACTGAAGCTTTCTTT
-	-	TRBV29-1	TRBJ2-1	CSVNRDEQFF	TGCAGCGTTAATAGGGATGAGCAGTTCTTC
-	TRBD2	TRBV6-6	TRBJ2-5	CASRESGSQETQYF	TGTGCCAGCAGGGAAAGCGGGAGCCAAGAGACCCAGTACTTC
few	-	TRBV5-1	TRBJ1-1	CASSFRPSTEAFF	TGCGCCAGCAGCTTTAGGCCGAGCACTGAAGCTTTCTTT
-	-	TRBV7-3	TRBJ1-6	CASSFSYNSPLHF	TGTGCCAGCAGCTTCTCCTATAATTCACCCCTCCACTTT